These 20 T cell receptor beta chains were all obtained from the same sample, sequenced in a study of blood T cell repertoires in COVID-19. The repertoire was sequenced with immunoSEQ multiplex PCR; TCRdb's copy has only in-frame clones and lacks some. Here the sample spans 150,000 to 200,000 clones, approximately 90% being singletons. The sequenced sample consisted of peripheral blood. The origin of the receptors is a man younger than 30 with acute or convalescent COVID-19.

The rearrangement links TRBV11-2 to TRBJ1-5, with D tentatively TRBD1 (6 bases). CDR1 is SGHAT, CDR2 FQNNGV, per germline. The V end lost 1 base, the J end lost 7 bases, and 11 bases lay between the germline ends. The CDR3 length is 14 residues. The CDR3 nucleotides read TGTGCCAGCAGCTTAGGGCTGGGGGCCCAGCCCCAGCATTTT. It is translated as CASSLGLGAQPQHF.

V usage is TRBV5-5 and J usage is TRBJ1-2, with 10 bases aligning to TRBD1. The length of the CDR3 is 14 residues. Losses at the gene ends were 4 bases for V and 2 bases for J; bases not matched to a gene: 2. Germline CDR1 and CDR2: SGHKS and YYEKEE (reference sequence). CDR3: CASSRQGANYGYTF. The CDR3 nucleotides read TGTGCCAGCAGCCGACAGGGGGCCAACTATGGCTACACCTTC.

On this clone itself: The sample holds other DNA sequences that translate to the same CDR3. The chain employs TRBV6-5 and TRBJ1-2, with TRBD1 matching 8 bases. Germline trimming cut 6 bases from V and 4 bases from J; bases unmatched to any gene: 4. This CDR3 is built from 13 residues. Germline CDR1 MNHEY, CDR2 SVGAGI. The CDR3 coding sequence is TGTGCCAGCAGCGACAGGGGCGGCTATGGCTACACCTTC. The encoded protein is CASSDRGGYGYTF.

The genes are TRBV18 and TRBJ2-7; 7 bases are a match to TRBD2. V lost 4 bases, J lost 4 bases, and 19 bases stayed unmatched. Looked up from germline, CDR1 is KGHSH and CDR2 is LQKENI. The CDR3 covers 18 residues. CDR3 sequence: CASSQSPLGVAGTYEQYF. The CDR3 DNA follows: TGTGCCAGCTCACAATCCCCCTTAGGTGTAGCGGGTACGTACGAGCAGTACTTC.

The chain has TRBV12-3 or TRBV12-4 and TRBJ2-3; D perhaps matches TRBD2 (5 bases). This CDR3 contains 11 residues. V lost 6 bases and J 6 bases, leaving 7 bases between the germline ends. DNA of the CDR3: TGTGCCAGCAGGACGGGGGATACGCAGTATTTT. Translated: CASRTGDTQYF.

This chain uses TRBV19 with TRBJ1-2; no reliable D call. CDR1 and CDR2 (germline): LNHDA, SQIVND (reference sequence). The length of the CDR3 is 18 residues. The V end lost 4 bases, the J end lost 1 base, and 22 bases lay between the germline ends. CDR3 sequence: CASSKIGLTLGYNYGYTF. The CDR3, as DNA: TGTGCCAGTAGTAAGATCGGACTTACCTTAGGGTATAACTATGGCTACACCTTC.

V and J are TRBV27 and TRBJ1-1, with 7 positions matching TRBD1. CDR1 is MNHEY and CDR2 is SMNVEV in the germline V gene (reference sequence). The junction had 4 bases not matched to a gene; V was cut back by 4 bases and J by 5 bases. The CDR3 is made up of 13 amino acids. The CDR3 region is CASSYTGVTEAFF. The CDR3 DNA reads TGTGCCAGCAGTTACACAGGGGTGACTGAAGCTTTCTTT.

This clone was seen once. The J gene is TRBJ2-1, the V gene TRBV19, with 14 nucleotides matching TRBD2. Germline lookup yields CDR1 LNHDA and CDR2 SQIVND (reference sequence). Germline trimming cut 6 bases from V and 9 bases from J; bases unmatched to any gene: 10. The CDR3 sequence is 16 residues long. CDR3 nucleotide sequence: TGTGCCAGTAGACAACCGGGACTAGCGGGAGTTGGTGAGCAGTTCTTC. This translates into CASRQPGLAGVGEQFF.

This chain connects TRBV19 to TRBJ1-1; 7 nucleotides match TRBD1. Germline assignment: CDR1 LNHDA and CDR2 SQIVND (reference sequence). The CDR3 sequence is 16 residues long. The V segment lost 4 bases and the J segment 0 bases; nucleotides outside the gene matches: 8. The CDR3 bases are TGTGCCAGTAGTACTCAGGACAGGCCCATGAACACTGAAGCTTTCTTT. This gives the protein CASSTQDRPMNTEAFF.

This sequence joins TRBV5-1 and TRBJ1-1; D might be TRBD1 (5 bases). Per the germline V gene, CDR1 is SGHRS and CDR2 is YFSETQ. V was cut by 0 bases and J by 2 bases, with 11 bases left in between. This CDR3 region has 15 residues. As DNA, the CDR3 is TGCGCCAGCAGCTTGGGGGGCAGCGTTAACACTGAAGCTTTCTTT. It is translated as CASSLGGSVNTEAFF.

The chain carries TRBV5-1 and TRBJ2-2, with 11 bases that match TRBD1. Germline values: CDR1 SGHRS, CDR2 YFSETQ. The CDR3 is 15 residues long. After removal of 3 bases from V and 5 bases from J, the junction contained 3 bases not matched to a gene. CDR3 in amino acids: CASSSGQGVTGELFF. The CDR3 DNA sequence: TGCGCCAGCAGCTCGGGACAGGGGGTAACCGGGGAGCTGTTTTTT.

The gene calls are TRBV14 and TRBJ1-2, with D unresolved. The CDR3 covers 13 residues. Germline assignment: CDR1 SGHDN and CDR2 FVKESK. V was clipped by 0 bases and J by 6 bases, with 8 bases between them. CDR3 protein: CASSQDWADGYTF. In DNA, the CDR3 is TGTGCCAGCAGCCAAGACTGGGCCGATGGCTACACCTTC.

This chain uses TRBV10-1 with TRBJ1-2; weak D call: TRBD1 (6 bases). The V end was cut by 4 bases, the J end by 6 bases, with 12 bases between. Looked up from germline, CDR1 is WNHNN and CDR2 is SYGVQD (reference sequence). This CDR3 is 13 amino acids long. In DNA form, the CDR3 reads TGCGCCAGCAGTGGGTCACAGGGTGATGGCTACACCTTC. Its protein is CASSGSQGDGYTF.

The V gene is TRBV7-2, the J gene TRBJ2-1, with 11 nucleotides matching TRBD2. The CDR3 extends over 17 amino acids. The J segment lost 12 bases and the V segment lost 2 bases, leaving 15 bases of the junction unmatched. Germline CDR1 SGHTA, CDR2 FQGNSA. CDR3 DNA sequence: TGTGCCAGCAGCTTACCATTAGGACTAGCGGGCGCCCCTTGGCAGTTCTTC. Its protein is CASSLPLGLAGAPWQFF.

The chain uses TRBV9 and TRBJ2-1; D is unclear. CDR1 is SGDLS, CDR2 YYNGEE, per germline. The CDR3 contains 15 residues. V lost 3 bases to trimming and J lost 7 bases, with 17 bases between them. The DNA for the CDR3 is TGTGCCAGCAGCGAAAGCAGTATCAGCGCTAATGAGCAGTTCTTC. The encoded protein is CASSESSISANEQFF.

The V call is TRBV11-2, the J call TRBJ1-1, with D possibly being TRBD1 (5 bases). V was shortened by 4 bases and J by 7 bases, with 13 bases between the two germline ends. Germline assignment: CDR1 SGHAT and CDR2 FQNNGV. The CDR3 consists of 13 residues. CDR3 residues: CASSSTGGVEAFF. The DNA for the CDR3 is TGTGCCAGCAGCTCAACGGGGGGGGTTGAAGCTTTCTTT.

CDR3 bases: TGTGCCAGCTCGGGACAGGGGGCCGGAGAAAACACCATATATTTT. This encodes CASSGQGAGENTIYF. The chain joins TRBV2 to TRBJ1-3, with 12 positions matching TRBD1. This CDR3 contains 15 residues. The V gene's germline CDR1 is SNHLY and CDR2 FYNNEI. With 8 bases clipped from V and 6 bases from J, the junction kept 8 bases outside the gene matches.

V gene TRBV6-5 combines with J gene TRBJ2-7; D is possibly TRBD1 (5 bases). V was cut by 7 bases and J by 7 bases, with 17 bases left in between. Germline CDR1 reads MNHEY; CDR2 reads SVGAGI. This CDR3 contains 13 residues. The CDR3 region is CASISSLGEEQYF. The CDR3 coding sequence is TGTGCCAGCATTTCCTCCCTAGGGGAAGAGCAGTACTTC.

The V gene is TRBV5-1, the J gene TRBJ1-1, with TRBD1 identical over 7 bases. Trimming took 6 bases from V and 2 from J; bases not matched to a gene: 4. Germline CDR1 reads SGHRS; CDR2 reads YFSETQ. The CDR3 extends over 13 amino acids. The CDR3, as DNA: TGCGCCAGCATCGGGACAGTCAACACTGAAGCTTTCTTT. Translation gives CASIGTVNTEAFF.

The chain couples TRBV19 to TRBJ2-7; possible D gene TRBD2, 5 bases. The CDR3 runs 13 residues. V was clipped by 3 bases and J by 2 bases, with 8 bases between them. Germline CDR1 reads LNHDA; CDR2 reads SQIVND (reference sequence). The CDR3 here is CASSMIGTYEQYF. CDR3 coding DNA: TGTGCCAGTAGTATGATCGGGACCTACGAGCAGTACTTC.